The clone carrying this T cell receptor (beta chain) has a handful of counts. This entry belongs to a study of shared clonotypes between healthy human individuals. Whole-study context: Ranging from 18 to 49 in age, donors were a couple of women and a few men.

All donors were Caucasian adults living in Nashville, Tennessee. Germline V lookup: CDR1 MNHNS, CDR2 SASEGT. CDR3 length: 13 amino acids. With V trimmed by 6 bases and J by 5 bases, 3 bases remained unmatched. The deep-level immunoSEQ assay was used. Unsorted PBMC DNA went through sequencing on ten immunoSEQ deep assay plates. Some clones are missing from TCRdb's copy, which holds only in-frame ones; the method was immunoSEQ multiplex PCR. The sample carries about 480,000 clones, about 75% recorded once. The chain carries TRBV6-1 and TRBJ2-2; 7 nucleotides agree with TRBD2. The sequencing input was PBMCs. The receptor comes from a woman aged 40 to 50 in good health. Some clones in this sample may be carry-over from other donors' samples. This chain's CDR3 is CASRGGSTGELFF. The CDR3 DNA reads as TGTGCCAGCAGGGGGGGGAGTACCGGGGAGCTGTTTTTT.